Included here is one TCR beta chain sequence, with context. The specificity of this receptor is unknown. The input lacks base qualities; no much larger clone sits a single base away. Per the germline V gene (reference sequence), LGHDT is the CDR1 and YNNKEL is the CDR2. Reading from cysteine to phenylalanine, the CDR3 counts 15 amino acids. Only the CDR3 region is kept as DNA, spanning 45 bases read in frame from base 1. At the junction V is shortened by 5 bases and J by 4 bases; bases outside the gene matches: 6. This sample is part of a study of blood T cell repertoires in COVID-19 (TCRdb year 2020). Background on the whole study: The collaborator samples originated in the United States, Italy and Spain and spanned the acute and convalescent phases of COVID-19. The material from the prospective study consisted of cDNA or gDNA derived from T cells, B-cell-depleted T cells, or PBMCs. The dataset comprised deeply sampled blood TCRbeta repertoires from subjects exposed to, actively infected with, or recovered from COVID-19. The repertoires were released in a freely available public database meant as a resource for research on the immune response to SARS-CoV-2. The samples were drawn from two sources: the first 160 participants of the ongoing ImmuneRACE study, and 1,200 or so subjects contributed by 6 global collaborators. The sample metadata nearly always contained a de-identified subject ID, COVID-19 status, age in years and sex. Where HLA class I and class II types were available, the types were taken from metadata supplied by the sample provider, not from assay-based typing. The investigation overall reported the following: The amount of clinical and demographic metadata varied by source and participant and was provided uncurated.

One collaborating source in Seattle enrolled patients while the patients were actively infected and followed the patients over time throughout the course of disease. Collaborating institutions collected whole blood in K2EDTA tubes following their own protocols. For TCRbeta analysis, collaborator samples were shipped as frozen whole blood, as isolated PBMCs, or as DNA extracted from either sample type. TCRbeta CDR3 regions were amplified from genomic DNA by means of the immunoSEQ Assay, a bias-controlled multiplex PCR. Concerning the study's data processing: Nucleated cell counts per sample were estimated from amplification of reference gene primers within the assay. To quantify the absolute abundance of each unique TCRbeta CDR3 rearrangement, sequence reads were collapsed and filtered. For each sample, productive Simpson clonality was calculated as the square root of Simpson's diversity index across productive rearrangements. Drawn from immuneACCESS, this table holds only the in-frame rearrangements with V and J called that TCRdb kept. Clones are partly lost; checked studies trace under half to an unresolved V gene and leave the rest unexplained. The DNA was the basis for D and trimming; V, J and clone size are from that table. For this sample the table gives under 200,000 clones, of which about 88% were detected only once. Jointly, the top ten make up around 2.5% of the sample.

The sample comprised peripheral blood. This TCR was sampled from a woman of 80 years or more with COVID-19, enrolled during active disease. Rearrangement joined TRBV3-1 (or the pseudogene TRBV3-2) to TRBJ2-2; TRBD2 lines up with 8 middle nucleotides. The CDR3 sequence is CASSFPSGGTGELFF. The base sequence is TGTGCCAGCAGCTTCCCGAGCGGGGGCACCGGGGAGCTGTTTTTT.